One and the same sample provided the 27 T cell receptor beta chains below, sequenced in a study of T cell responses to AZD1222 COVID-19 vaccine. The repertoire was sequenced with immunoSEQ multiplex PCR; TCRdb's copy has only in-frame clones and lacks some. The sample has some 120,000 clones, around 92% seen once; the top ten hold over 0.95%. The source was peripheral blood, collected on day 0 of AZD1222 vaccination. These receptors all stem from an adult in good health.

The rearrangement joins TRBV13 to TRBJ1-5; D might be TRBD1 (5 bases). The CDR3 has 13 residues. Germline assignment: CDR1 PRHDT and CDR2 FYEKMQ (reference sequence). V shed 4 bases and J shed 3 bases, with 7 bases lying between them. CDR3 nucleotides: TGTGCCAGCAGCTCAGGGTACAATCAGCCCCAGCATTTT. This gives the protein CASSSGYNQPQHF.

This clone was seen ten or more times. The chain couples TRBV2 to TRBJ1-1; no clear D. CDR3 length: 14 amino acids. Germline values: CDR1 SNHLY, CDR2 FYNNEI. V lost 6 bases and J lost 0, with 11 bases in between. CDR3 DNA sequence: TGTGCCAGCAGCAACAGCCCCGTGAACACTGAAGCTTTCTTT. Amino acids: CASSNSPVNTEAFF. Looking up the rest from reference TRBV2 and TRBJ1-1 gives the full variable domain: EPEVTQTPSHQVTQMGQEVILRCVPISNHLYFYWYRQILGQKVEFLVSFYNNEISEKSEIFDDQFSVERPDGSNFTLKIRSTKLEDSAMYFCASSNSPVNTEAFFGQGTRLTVV.

The chain is built from TRBV5-1 and TRBJ1-4, with TRBD1 as a possible D gene (5 bases). The CDR3 spans 15 residues. Trimming cost V 5 bases and J 7 bases, with 18 bases left between them. CDR1 is SGHRS, CDR2 YFSETQ, per germline. The CDR3: CASSRGEAAGEKLFF. The CDR3 DNA reads as TGCGCCAGCAGTCGGGGGGAGGCGGCTGGTGAAAAACTGTTTTTT.

This clone was detected only once. CDR3 amino acids: CASSGGGGLGVDTQYF. CDR3 sequence (DNA): TGTGCCAGCAGCGGAGGGGGAGGGCTAGGCGTAGATACGCAGTATTTT. This chain joins TRBV9 and TRBJ2-3; perhaps TRBD2 as D (7 bases). This CDR3 contains 16 residues. With 3 bases removed from V and 5 bases from J, the gap between germline ends came to 19 bases. Germline CDR1 and CDR2: SGDLS and YYNGEE.

This clone is a singleton in its sample. The chain carries TRBV19 and TRBJ2-7; possibly TRBD2 for D (5 bases). Germline V gene lookup returns CDR1 LNHDA and CDR2 SQIVND (reference sequence). V dropped 3 bases and J dropped 3 bases, with 15 bases sitting between them. The CDR3 spans 15 residues. The CDR3 loop reads CASSISVPGNYEQYF. DNA of the CDR3: TGTGCCAGTAGTATTAGCGTACCTGGCAACTACGAGCAGTACTTC.

This rearrangement joins TRBV18 to TRBJ2-7, with TRBD2 matching over 13 bases. The germline CDR1 and CDR2 sequences are KGHSH and LQKENI. J was trimmed by 2 bases and V by 2 bases; bases with no gene match: 6. CDR3 length: 17 residues. The CDR3 region is CASSPGTSGISPYEQYF. The DNA for the CDR3 is TGTGCCAGCTCACCAGGGACTAGCGGGATTTCCCCCTACGAGCAGTACTTC.

The J gene is TRBJ2-7, the V gene TRBV7-6; tentative D call: TRBD1 (6 bases). V was clipped by 4 bases and J by 7 bases, with 20 bases between them. This CDR3 spans 15 amino acids. CDR1 and CDR2 from the germline V gene are SGHVS and FNYEAQ. The CDR3 region has the DNA TGTGCCAGCAGCTCCCTAGGTGGGGGACACCTAGAGCAGTACTTC. It is translated as CASSSLGGGHLEQYF.

The gene calls are TRBV7-2 and TRBJ2-3; D not resolved. Trimming cost V 3 bases and J 5 bases, with 6 bases left between them. Germline CDR1 SGHTA, CDR2 FQGNSA. The CDR3 contains 12 residues. For the CDR3, the DNA is TGTGCCAGCAGCTTCCTCGTAGATACGCAGTATTTT. Translated, it gives CASSFLVDTQYF.

The rearrangement links TRBV10-3 to TRBJ1-1; no firm D call. The V gene lost 1 base and the J gene lost 5 bases, with 2 bases spanning the gap. This CDR3 is 11 amino acids long. CDR1 is ENHRY, CDR2 SYGVKD, per germline. The CDR3 here is CAISELTEAFF. In DNA, the CDR3 is TGTGCCATCAGTGAGTTGACTGAAGCTTTCTTT.

The V call is TRBV4-1, the J call TRBJ1-1; D uncertain. Germline loops: CDR1 MGHRA, CDR2 YSYEKL. V dropped 1 base and J dropped 4 bases, with 19 bases sitting between them. This CDR3 has 17 amino acids. CDR3 amino acids: CASSQGEPIGYITEAFF. CDR3 DNA sequence: TGCGCCAGCAGCCAAGGAGAACCAATAGGCTATATCACTGAAGCTTTCTTT.

The V gene is TRBV20-1, the J gene TRBJ2-5; D gene unclear. Per the germline V gene, CDR1 is DFQATT and CDR2 is SNEGSKA (reference sequence). The CDR3 extends over 11 amino acids. Trimming shortened V by 4 bases and J by 2 bases, and 5 bases separated the two germline ends. The CDR3 loop reads CSANIQETQYF. For the CDR3, the DNA is TGCAGTGCTAATATTCAAGAGACCCAGTACTTC.

CDR3 residues: CAWSADSRSYNEQFF. For the CDR3, the DNA is TGTGCCTGGAGCGCTGACAGTCGCTCCTACAATGAGCAGTTCTTC. The chain couples TRBV30 to TRBJ2-1, with a tentative D call TRBD1 (5 bases). The ends were cut back, 3 bases at V and 0 bases at J, with 12 bases in the middle. The CDR3 loop spans 15 amino acids. From germline, CDR1 is GTSNPN and CDR2 SVGIG (reference sequence).

This clone was detected only once. The V and J genes are TRBV6-6 and TRBJ2-2, with TRBD1 identical over 7 bases. The CDR3 consists of 13 residues. The germline CDR1 and CDR2 sequences are MNHNY and SVGAGI (reference sequence). With V trimmed by 10 bases and J by 1 base, 3 bases remained unmatched. DNA of the CDR3: TGTGCCATCAGGGACAGGAACACCGGGGAGCTGTTTTTT. Its protein product is CAIRDRNTGELFF.

This sequence joins TRBV30 and TRBJ2-1; D gene uncertain. The CDR3 contains 12 residues. Germline-derived CDR1 and CDR2 are GTSNPN and SVGIG (reference sequence). Between the trimmed V and J ends, which lost 5 bases and 4 bases, there was a span of 9 bases. CDR3 in DNA: TGTGCCTGGGGACGCCAATACAATGAGCAGTTCTTC. Its translation: CAWGRQYNEQFF.

The chain links TRBV9 to TRBJ2-1; D unclear. Trimming cost V 0 bases and J 3 bases, with 7 bases left between them. Germline CDR1 and CDR2: SGDLS and YYNGEE. There are 14 residues in the CDR3. In DNA form, the CDR3 reads TGTGCCAGCAGCGTAGGGGCGGTCTACAATGAGCAGTTCTTC. Protein: CASSVGAVYNEQFF.

A remark on this clone: This specimen includes other DNA sequences encoding the same CDR3. The chain uses TRBV7-9 and TRBJ2-7; D is undetermined. Trimming took 5 bases from V and 4 from J, leaving 6 bases between them. This CDR3 comprises 11 residues. Germline values: CDR1 SEHNR, CDR2 FQNEAQ (reference sequence). CDR3 residues: CASSLNYEQYF. DNA of the CDR3: TGTGCCAGCAGCCTTAATTACGAGCAGTACTTC.

V is TRBV28 and J is TRBJ2-3; D is unclear. Per germline, CDR1 MDHEN and CDR2 SYDVKM. The CDR3 is 14 residues long. The V gene lost 7 bases and the J gene lost 0 bases, with 11 bases spanning the gap. DNA of the CDR3: TGTGCCAGCAAAACCCGATCTAGCACAGATACGCAGTATTTT. Encoded protein: CASKTRSSTDTQYF.

This clone was seen a single time. V gene TRBV5-4 combines with J gene TRBJ2-7; D is uncertain. Germline V gene sequence: CDR1 SGHNT, CDR2 YYREEE (reference sequence). The CDR3 is 13 residues long. Trimming removed 4 bases from V and 0 bases from J, with 8 bases in between. The CDR3 sequence: CASSPGNSYEQYF. The CDR3 coding sequence is TGTGCCAGCAGCCCAGGCAACTCCTACGAGCAGTACTTC.

CDR3 loop: CASRRQGRQTQYF. The CDR3 coding sequence is TGTGCCAGCCGACGACAGGGTAGGCAGACCCAGTACTTC. The rearrangement joins TRBV11-2 to TRBJ2-5; 7 nucleotides agree with TRBD1. Germline CDR1 reads SGHAT; CDR2 reads FQNNGV. J lost 6 bases, V lost 8 bases, and 9 bases had no gene match. The CDR3 contains 13 residues.

The V gene is TRBV2, the J gene TRBJ1-6, with D possibly being TRBD1 (5 bases). Trimming took off 6 bases at V and 10 bases at J, with 22 bases between the two ends. Germline V gives CDR1 SNHLY, CDR2 FYNNEI. CDR3 length: 16 residues. As DNA, the CDR3 is TGTGCCAGCAGCGCCAGGGACTGGGGCCTGGGGTCACCCCTCCACTTT. Its protein is CASSARDWGLGSPLHF.

The V call is TRBV27, the J call TRBJ2-3, with D maybe TRBD2 (5 bases). Trimming left V 6 bases short and J 2 bases short, with 12 bases between. The germline CDR1 and CDR2 sequences are MNHEY and SMNVEV (reference sequence). The CDR3 runs 14 residues. CDR3 nucleotide sequence: TGTGCCAGCAGGATGGACTGGTACACAGATACGCAGTATTTT. It translates to CASRMDWYTDTQYF.

The J gene is TRBJ2-7, the V gene TRBV28; D not certain. The CDR3 has 12 amino acids. Trimming took off 2 bases at V and 10 bases at J, with 12 bases between the two ends. Germline V gives CDR1 MDHEN, CDR2 SYDVKM. CDR3 loop: CASSLMDAPQYF. The DNA of the CDR3 is TGTGCCAGCAGTTTAATGGATGCGCCTCAGTACTTC.

In its sample, this clone was seen once. The chain uses TRBV6-5 and TRBJ2-4; D is unresolved. The CDR3 has 14 residues. The V gene lost 6 bases and the J gene lost 1 base, with 10 bases spanning the gap. Germline CDR1 and CDR2: MNHEY and SVGAGI. The DNA of the CDR3 is TGTGCCAGCAGCCCAATTCAGGCCAAAAACATTCAGTACTTC. It is translated as CASSPIQAKNIQYF.

This clone is a singleton in its sample. V is TRBV4-1 and J is TRBJ2-3; D possibly corresponds to TRBD2 (6 bases). The CDR3 totals 16 residues. With 3 bases removed from V and 3 bases from J, the gap between germline ends came to 16 bases. Germline V gives CDR1 MGHRA, CDR2 YSYEKL. The CDR3 spells CASSHRLSRETDTQYF. CDR3 coding DNA: TGCGCCAGCAGCCATCGTTTGTCTCGGGAGACAGATACGCAGTATTTT.

The chain carries TRBV27 and TRBJ2-7; maybe TRBD1 (6 bases). Germline values: CDR1 MNHEY, CDR2 SMNVEV (reference sequence). V shed 0 bases and J shed 0 bases, with 18 bases lying between them. The CDR3 totals 18 residues. CDR3 in DNA: TGTGCCAGCAGTTTATCATTCCTAACAGGGCTTGACTCCTACGAGCAGTACTTC. Its protein is CASSLSFLTGLDSYEQYF.

This clone was observed a single time. The chain is built from TRBV2 and TRBJ2-3; 7 nucleotides align to TRBD1. Germline values: CDR1 SNHLY, CDR2 FYNNEI. The V segment lost 6 bases and the J segment 2 bases; nucleotides outside the gene matches: 5. This CDR3 region has 14 residues. The CDR3 is CASSLRGTTDTQYF. The CDR3 DNA reads TGTGCCAGCAGCCTCAGGGGGACCACAGATACGCAGTATTTT.

The chain recombines TRBV28 with TRBJ1-4; 8 nucleotides agree with TRBD1. The CDR3 consists of 15 residues. From germline, CDR1 is MDHEN and CDR2 SYDVKM. The V gene end was trimmed by 6 bases and the J gene end by 4 bases; junction bases not matched to a gene: 7. CDR3 bases: TGTGCCAGCAGACGCTACGACAGGGGTAATGAAAAACTGTTTTTT. It yields the protein CASRRYDRGNEKLFF.